This T cell receptor (beta chain) was sequenced in a study of shared clonotypes between healthy human individuals (dated by TCRdb to about 2020). Background for the entire study: A couple of women and a few men aged 18 to 49 years were included in the cohort. To increase sequencing depth and limit assay-specific biases, different laboratories used diverse techniques to prepare libraries and sequence TCR repertoires. Blood TCR repertoires of a handful of healthy adults were deeply sequenced to estimate repertoire size and the extent of clonotype sharing between individuals. Per donor, leukapheresis produced somewhere between about 0.94 and 9.5 billion PBMCs. For each donor, CD4 naive and CD4 memory were each given three plates, CD8 naive was given two plates, and CD8 memory was given one plate. What the work shows at the level of the full study, not this receptor alone: Based on pairwise subsampling, the degree of clonotype sharing among donors was expected to be affected by sequencing depth. Only blood was sampled, and tissue TCR repertoires likely differ from those in blood. Naive subsets generally had larger estimated clonotype richness than memory subsets. Approximately 5% of naive CD4, 3.5% of naive CD8, about 2.5% of memory CD4, and 0.4% of memory CD8 clonotypes were shared across a few donors. Because the study included a small number of donors, the genetic and exposure-history diversity represented was limited. Higher generation probabilities were observed for clonotypes shared by all four sorted-subset donors than for non-shared clonotypes. Even with the large sequencing depth, rarefaction of the sorted-subset datasets indicated that sequencing was incomplete.

CD8 naive samples were CD45RO-negative cells positively selected for CCR7, giving a CD45RA+CCR7+ population that excluded TemRA cells. The donors were healthy, HIV-negative adults with no recently reported acute infections or vaccinations. Every donor was a Caucasian adult residing in Nashville, Tennessee, USA. After blood collection by leukapheresis, PBMCs were isolated using Ficoll-Histopaque density gradient centrifugation and then cryopreserved in the vapor phase of liquid nitrogen. Analytical flow cytometry was used to check the purity and quantity of each magnetically sorted T cell population. Genomic DNA was isolated from each sorted fraction and quantified by UV absorbance on a Nanodrop 2000c. A note on this clone: The target of this receptor is not known. Base quality data are lacking; no much larger clone is found one base away.

Using the deep immunoSEQ assay, multiplex PCR amplified TCR CDR3 regions from genomic DNA. Extracted genomic DNA from each cell subset was spread evenly across all wells of several immunoSEQ 96-well plates, with each plate serving as a replicate. For sorted subsets, about 200 ng genomic DNA, equal to 30,000 or so T cell genomes, was loaded into each replicate PCR. Purified libraries were quantified with a Qubit 3.0 fluorometer, sized on a Bioanalyzer 2100, and re-quantified with the KAPA Library Quantification kit. A separate single-read 150-cycle Illumina NextSeq 550 flow cell was used to sequence each immunoSEQ 96-well plate. Regarding the original processing steps: Because only junctional sequences without quality scores were contained in the immunoSEQ output, filtering matching that applied to full-length reads could not be performed. To assign V/J genes and CDR3, sequences were annotated using PyIR, a Python wrapper for IgBLAST v1.9, with IMGT germline references. Any read was removed if the V/J assignment was weak (E-value above 1e-6), the CDR3 was missing, or the read contained stop codons, out-of-frame junctions, or ambiguous translated residues. V3J clonotypes were defined by identical inferred V gene, J gene, and CDR3 amino acid sequence. To compute the percentage overlap between repertoires, the number of shared unique clonotypes was divided by the size of the smaller repertoire. Richness of each repertoire was evaluated using RTK rarefaction, the Chao1 estimator, and Recon v2.1 estimates of unobserved clonotypes. For all TCRbeta clonotypes obtained by the gDNA method from a handful of donors, generation probabilities were computed with OLGA. This immuneACCESS table, as held by TCRdb, lists in-frame sequences with V and J called but not all clones. Of the missing ones, under half trace to an unresolved V gene in checked studies; the others have no known cause. V and J calls and clone size follow that table, whereas D and trimming were derived from the DNA. This sample is represented by fewer than 1 million clones; roughly 96% of them were singletons. Less than 0.3% of the sample goes to the ten largest clones.

Sequenced sample: naive CD8+ T cells sorted from blood. The label giving this sample's cell subset or site can be read as: CD45RA+CCR7+. The clonotype originates from a man aged 25-45 years in good health.

The CDR3 protein sequence reads: CASSSRQNTEAFF. The base sequence is TGTGCCAGCAGTTCCCGTCAGAACACTGAAGCTTTCTTT. The chain is encoded by TRBV27 joined to TRBJ1-1; the D gene identity is not certain. The V and J ends are trimmed by 4 bases and 1 base, leaving 7 bases between them. The CDR3 runs 13 amino acids, cysteine and phenylalanine included. The sequence is cut down to CDR3 DNA, 39 bases in frame from base 1. In the germline V gene (reference sequence), CDR1 corresponds to MNHEY and CDR2 to SMNVEV.